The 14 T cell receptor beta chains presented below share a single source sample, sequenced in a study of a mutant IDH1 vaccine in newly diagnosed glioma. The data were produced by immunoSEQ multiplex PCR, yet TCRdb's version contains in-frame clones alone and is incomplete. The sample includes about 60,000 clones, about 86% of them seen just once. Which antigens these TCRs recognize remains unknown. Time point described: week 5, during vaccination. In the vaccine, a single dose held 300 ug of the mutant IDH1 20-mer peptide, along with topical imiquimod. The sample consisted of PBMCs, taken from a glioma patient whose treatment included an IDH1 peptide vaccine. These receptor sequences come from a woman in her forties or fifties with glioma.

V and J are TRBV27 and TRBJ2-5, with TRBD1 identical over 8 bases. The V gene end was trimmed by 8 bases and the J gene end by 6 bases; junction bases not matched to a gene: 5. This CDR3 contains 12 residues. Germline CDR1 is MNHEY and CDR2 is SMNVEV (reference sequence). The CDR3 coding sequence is TGTGCCAGCGGATACAGGGGGAAGACCCAGTACTTC. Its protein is CASGYRGKTQYF.

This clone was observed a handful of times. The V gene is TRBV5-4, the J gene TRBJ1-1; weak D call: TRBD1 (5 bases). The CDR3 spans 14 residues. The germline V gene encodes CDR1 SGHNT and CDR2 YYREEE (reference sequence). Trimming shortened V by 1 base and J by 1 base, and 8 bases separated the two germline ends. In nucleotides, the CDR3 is TGTGCCAGCAGCTTGTCCGGGGCGAACACTGAAGCTTTCTTT. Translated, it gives CASSLSGANTEAFF.

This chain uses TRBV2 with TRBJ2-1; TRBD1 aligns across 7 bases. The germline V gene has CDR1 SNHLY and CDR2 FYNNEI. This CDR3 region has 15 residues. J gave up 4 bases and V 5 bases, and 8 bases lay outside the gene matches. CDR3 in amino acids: CASSIDRAGYNEQFF. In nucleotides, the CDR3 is TGTGCCAGCAGTATAGACAGGGCTGGATACAATGAGCAGTTCTTC. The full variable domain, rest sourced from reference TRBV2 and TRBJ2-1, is EPEVTQTPSHQVTQMGQEVILRCVPISNHLYFYWYRQILGQKVEFLVSFYNNEISEKSEIFDDQFSVERPDGSNFTLKIRSTKLEDSAMYFCASSIDRAGYNEQFFGPGTRLTVL.

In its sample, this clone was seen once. This CDR3 reads CASSSPVAWRNTEAFF. The DNA for the CDR3 is TGTGCCAGCAGCTCTCCAGTCGCCTGGCGGAACACTGAAGCTTTCTTT. This chain joins TRBV7-2 and TRBJ1-1; D is unclear. Per germline, CDR1 SGHTA and CDR2 FQGNSA. Trimming pared 4 bases from V and 1 base from J, leaving 16 bases between. The CDR3 spans 16 residues.

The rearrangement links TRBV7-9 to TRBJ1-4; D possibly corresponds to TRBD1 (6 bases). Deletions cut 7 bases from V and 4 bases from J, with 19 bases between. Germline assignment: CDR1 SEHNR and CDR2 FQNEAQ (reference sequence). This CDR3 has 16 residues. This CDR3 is CASTKTSGQLNEKLFF. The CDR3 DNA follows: TGTGCCAGCACCAAAACGAGTGGACAGCTTAATGAAAAACTGTTTTTT.

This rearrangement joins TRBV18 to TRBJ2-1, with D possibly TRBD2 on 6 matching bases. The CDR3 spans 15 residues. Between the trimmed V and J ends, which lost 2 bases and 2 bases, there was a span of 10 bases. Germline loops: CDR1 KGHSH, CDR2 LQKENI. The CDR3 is CASSPGGFTYNEQFF. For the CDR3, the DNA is TGTGCCAGCTCACCAGGGGGGTTTACCTACAATGAGCAGTTCTTC.

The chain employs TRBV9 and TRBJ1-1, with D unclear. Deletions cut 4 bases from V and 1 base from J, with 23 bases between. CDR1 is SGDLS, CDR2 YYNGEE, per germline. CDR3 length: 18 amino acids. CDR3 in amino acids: CASSSPPDRWEGNTEAFF. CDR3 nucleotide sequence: TGTGCCAGCAGCTCCCCCCCAGACCGCTGGGAGGGGAACACTGAAGCTTTCTTT.

DNA for the CDR3: TGTGCCAGCAGTGAAGCGCTTCAGGGAATGGCCCTCCACTTT. Translating it yields CASSEALQGMALHF. The chain couples TRBV2 to TRBJ1-6; D perhaps matches TRBD1 (5 bases). V lost 0 bases to trimming and J lost 14 bases, with 14 bases between them. Germline assignment: CDR1 SNHLY and CDR2 FYNNEI. This CDR3 has 14 residues. The variable domain in full, completed from reference TRBV2 and TRBJ1-6, reads EPEVTQTPSHQVTQMGQEVILRCVPISNHLYFYWYRQILGQKVEFLVSFYNNEISEKSEIFDDQFSVERPDGSNFTLKIRSTKLEDSAMYFCASSEALQGMALHFGNGTRLTVT.

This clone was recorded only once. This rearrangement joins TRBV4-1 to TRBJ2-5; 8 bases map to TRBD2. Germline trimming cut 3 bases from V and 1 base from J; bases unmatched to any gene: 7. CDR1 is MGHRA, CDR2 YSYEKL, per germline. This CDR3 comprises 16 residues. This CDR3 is CASSQVGGLGQETQYF. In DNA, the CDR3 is TGCGCCAGCAGCCAGGTGGGGGGACTAGGCCAAGAGACCCAGTACTTC.

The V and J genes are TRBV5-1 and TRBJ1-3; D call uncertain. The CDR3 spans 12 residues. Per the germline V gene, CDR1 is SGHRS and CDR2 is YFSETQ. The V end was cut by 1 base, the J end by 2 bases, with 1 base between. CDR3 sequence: CASSLPGNTIYF. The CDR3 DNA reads TGCGCCAGCAGCTTGCCTGGAAACACCATATATTTT.

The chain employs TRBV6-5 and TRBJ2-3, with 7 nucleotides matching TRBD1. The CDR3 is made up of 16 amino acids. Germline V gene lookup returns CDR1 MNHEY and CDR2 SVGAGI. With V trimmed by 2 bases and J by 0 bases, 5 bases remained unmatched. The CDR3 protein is CASSYPTGSSTDTQYF. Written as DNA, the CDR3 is TGTGCCAGCAGTTACCCGACAGGGTCTAGCACAGATACGCAGTATTTT.

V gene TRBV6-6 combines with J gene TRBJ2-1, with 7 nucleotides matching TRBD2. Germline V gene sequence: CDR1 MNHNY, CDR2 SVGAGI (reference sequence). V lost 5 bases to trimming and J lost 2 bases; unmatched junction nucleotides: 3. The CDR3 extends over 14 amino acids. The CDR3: CASSPGGTYNEQFF. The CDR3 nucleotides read TGTGCCAGCAGTCCGGGGGGTACCTACAATGAGCAGTTCTTC.

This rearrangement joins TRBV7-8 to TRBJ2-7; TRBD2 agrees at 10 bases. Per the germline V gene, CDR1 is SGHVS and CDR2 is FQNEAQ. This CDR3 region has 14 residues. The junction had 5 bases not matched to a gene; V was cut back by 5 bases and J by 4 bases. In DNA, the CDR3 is TGTGCCAGCAGCCCGAGCGGGGGGGCGTACGAGCAGTACTTC. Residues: CASSPSGGAYEQYF.

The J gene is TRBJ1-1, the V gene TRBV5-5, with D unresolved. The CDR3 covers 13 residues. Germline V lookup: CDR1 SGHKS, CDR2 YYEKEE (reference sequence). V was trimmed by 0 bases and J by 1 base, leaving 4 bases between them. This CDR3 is CASSLGRNTEAFF. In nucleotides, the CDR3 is TGTGCCAGCAGCTTGGGTCGGAACACTGAAGCTTTCTTT.